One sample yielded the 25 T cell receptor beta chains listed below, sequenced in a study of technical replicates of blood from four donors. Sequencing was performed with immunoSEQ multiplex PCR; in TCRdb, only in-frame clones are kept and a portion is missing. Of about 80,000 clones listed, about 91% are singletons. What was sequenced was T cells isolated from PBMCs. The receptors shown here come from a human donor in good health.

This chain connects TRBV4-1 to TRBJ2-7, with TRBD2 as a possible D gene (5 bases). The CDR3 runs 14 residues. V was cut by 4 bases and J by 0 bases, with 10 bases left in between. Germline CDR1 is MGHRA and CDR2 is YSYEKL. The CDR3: CASSRTPSSYEQYF. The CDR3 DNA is TGCGCCAGCAGCCGGACTCCCAGCTCCTACGAGCAGTACTTC.

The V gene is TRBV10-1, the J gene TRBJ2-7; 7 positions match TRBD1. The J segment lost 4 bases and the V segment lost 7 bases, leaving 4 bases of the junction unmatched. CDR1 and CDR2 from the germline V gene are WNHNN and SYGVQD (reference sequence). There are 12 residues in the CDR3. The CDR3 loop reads CASTKQGYEQYF. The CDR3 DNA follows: TGCGCCAGCACTAAACAGGGGTACGAGCAGTACTTC.

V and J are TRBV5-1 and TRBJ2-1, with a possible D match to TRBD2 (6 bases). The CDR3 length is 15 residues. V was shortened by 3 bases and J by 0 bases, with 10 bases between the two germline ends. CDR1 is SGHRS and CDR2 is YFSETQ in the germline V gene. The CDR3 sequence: CASSSRESSYNEQFF. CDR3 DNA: TGCGCCAGCAGCTCCCGGGAGAGCTCCTACAATGAGCAGTTCTTC.

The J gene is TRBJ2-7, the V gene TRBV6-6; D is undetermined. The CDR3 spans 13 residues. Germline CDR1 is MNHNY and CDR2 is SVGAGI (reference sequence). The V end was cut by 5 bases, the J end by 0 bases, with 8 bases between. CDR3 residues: CASSPDNSYEQYF. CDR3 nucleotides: TGTGCCAGCAGTCCCGACAACTCCTACGAGCAGTACTTC.

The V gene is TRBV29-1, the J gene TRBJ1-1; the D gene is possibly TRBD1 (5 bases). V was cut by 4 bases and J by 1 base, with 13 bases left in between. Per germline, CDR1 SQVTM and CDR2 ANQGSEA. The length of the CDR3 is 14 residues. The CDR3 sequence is CSVGIPGQNTEAFF. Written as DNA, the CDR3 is TGCAGCGTTGGTATTCCCGGACAGAACACTGAAGCTTTCTTT.

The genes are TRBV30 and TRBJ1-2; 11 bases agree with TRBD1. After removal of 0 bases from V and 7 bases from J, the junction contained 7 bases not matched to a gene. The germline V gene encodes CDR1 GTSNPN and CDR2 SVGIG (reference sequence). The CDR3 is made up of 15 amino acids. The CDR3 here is CAWSVGGTGGTGYTF. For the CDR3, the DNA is TGTGCCTGGAGTGTAGGTGGGACAGGGGGAACTGGCTACACCTTC.

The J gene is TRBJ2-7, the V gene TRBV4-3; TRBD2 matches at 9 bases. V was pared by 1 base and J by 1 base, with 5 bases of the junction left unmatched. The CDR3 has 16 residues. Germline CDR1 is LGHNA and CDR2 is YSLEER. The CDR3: CASSQVAGGPSYEQYF. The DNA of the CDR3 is TGCGCCAGCAGCCAAGTGGCGGGAGGGCCATCCTACGAGCAGTACTTC.

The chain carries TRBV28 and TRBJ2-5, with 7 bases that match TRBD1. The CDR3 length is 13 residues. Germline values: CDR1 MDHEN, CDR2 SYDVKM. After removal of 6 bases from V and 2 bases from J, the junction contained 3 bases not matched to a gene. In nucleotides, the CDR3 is TGTGCCAGCAGGGGGACAGCACAAGAGACCCAGTACTTC. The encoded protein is CASRGTAQETQYF.

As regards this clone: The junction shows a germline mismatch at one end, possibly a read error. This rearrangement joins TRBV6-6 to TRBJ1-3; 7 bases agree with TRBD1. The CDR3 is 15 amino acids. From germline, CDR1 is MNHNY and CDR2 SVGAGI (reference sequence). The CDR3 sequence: CATSGTGAAGNTIYF. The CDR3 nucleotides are TGTGCCACCAGTGGTACAGGGGCTGCTGGAAACACCATATATTTT.

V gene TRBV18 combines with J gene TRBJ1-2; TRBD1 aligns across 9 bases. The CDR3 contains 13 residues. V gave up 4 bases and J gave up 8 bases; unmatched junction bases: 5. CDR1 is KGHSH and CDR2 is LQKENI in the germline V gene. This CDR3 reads CASSQGTGQGYTF. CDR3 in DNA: TGTGCCAGCTCACAAGGGACAGGGCAAGGCTACACCTTC.

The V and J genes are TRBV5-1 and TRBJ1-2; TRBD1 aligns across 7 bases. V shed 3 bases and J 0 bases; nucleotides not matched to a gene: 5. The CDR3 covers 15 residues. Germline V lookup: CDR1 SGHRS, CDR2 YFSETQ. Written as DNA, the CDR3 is TGCGCCAGCAGCTCCCGACAGGGTTCTAACTATGGCTACACCTTC. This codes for CASSSRQGSNYGYTF.

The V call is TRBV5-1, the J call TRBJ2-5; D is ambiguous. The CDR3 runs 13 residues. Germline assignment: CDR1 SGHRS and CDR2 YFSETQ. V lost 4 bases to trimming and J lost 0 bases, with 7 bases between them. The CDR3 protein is CASSNRYQETQYF. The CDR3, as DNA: TGCGCCAGCAGCAACCGGTACCAAGAGACCCAGTACTTC.

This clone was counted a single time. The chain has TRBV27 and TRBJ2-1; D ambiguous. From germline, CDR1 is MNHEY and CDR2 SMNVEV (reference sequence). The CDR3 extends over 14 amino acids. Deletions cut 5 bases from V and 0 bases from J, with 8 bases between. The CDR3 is CASSPASSYNEQFF. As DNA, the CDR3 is TGTGCCAGCAGTCCAGCTAGCTCCTACAATGAGCAGTTCTTC.

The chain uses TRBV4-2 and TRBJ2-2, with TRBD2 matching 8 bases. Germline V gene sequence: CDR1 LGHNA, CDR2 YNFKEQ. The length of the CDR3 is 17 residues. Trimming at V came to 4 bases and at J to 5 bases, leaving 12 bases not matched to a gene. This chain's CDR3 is CASSLPSSGSWTGELFF. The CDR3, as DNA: TGTGCCAGCAGCCTCCCCTCGAGCGGGAGTTGGACCGGGGAGCTGTTTTTT.

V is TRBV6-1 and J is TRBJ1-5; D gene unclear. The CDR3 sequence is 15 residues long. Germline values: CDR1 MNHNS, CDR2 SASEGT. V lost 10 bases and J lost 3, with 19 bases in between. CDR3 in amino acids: CATIREGGNNQPQHF. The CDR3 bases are TGTGCCACCATCCGTGAGGGAGGGAACAATCAGCCCCAGCATTTT.

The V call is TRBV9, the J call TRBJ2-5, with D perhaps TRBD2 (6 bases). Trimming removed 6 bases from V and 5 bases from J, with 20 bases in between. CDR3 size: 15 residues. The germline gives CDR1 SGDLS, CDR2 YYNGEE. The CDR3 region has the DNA TGTGCCAGCACCCCAAGCGGGTCCCTTTCTGAGACCCAGTACTTC. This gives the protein CASTPSGSLSETQYF.

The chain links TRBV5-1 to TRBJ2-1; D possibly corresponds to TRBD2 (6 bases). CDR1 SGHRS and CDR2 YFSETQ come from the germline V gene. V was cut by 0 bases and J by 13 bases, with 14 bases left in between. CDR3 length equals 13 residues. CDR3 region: CASSLELWRDQFF. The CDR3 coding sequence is TGCGCCAGCAGCTTGGAACTTTGGAGGGATCAGTTCTTC.

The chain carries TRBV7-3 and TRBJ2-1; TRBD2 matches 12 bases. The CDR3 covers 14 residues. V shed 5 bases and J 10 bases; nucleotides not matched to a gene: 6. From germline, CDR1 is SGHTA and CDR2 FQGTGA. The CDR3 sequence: CASSPTGTSGEQFF. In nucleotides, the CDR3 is TGTGCCAGCAGCCCCACTGGGACTAGCGGGGAGCAGTTCTTC.

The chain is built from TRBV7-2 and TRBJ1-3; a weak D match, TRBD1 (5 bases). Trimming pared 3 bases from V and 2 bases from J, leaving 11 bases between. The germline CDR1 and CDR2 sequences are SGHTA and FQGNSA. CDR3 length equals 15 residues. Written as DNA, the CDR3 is TGTGCCAGCAGCTTCGACAGCGAGGCTGGAAACACCATATATTTT. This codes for CASSFDSEAGNTIYF.

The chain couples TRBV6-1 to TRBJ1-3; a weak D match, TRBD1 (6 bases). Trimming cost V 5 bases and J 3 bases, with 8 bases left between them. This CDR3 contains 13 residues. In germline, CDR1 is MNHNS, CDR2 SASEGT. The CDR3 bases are TGTGCCAGCAGTAAGGACAGTGGAAACACCATATATTTT. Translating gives CASSKDSGNTIYF.

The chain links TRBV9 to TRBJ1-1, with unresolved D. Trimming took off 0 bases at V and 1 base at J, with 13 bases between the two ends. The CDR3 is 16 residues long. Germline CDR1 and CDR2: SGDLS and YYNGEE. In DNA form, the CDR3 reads TGTGCCAGCAGCGTAGGTTCTCAGGCTCGGAACACTGAAGCTTTCTTT. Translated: CASSVGSQARNTEAFF.

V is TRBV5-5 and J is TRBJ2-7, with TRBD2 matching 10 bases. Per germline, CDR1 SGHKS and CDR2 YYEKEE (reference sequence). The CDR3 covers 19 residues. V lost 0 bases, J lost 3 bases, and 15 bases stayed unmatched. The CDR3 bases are TGTGCCAGCAGCTTGGCGGGAAACACAGCGGGAGGGCTTATCTACGAGCAGTACTTC. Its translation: CASSLAGNTAGGLIYEQYF.

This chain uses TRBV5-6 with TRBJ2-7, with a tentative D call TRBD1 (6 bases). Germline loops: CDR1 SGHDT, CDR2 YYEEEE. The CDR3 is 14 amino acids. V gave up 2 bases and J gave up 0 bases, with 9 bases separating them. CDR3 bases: TGTGCCAGCAGCTTAGGGGACACCTCCTACGAGCAGTACTTC. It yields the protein CASSLGDTSYEQYF.

For the CDR3, the DNA is TGTGCCAGTGACAGTTTCGGGCGGGGATCCTACAATGAGCAGTTCTTC. Translated: CASDSFGRGSYNEQFF. The chain is built from TRBV19 and TRBJ2-1; possible D gene TRBD2, 6 bases. Trimming pared 8 bases from V and 1 base from J, leaving 18 bases between. CDR3 length equals 16 residues. CDR1 and CDR2 from the germline V gene are LNHDA and SQIVND (reference sequence).

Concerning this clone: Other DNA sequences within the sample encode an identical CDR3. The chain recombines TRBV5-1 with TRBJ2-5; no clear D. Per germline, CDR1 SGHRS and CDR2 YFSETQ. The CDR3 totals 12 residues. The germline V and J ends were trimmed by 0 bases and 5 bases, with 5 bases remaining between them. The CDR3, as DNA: TGCGCCAGCAGCTTGGCCGGTGAGACCCAGTACTTC. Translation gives CASSLAGETQYF.